This T cell receptor (beta chain) was captured by sequencing in a study of HIV-infected patients and healthy controls. There are a few counts of this clonotype. TCRdb ran MiXCR on the 5' RACE reads and lists one entry per CDR3 protein. Altogether some 70,000 distinct CDR3 sequences are present, roughly 19% being singletons, with the ten largest covering around 1.4%. The CDR3 spans 14 residues. CDR1 and CDR2 (germline): SQVTM, ANQGSEA. Trimming cost V 2 bases and J 3 bases; bases outside gene matches: 4. Sequencing was done on a sample of CD4+ T cells from blood. The chain links TRBV29-1 to TRBJ2-7; TRBD1 matches at 10 bases. The receptor was derived from a human donor in good health. The CDR3 loop is CSVERGTGVYEQYF. In nucleotides, the CDR3 is TGCAGCGTTGAAAGGGGGACAGGGGTCTACGAGCAGTACTTC.